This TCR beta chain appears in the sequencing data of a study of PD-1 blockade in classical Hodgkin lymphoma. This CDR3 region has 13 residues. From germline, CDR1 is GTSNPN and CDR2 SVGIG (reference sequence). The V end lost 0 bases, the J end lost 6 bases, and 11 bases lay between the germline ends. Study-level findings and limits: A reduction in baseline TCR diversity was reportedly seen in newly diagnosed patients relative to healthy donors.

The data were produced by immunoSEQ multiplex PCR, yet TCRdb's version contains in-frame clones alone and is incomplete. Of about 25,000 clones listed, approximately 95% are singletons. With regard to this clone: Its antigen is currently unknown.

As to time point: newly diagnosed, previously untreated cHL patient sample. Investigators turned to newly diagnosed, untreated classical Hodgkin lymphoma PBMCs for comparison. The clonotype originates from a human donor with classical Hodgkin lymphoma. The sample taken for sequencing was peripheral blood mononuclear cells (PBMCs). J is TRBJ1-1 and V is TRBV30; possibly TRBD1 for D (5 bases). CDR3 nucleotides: TGTGCCTGGAGTGTACGAGGGGCGGCTGAAGCTTTCTTT. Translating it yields CAWSVRGAAEAFF. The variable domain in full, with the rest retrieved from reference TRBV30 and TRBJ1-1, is SQTIHQWPATLVQPVGSPLSLECTVEGTSNPNLYWYRQAAGRGLQLLFYSVGIGQISSEVPQNLSASRPQDRQFILSSKKLLLSDSGFYLCAWSVRGAAEAFFGQGTRLTVV.